The subject of this entry is one T cell receptor (beta chain). 60 Vbeta and 13 Jbeta primers were used in PCR. Method: immunoSEQ multiplex PCR; TCRdb's copy keeps in-frame clones and lacks some. In the table there are about 200,000 clones, less than 80% of which are singletons. This CDR3 is 13 amino acids long. The germline V and J ends were trimmed by 4 bases and 4 bases, with 10 bases remaining between them. Germline-derived CDR1 and CDR2 are SGHDN and FVKESK. This record belongs to a study of cytomegalovirus exposure and HLA in healthy donors. Sequencing used PBMCs. This TCR came from a girl aged 2-9 years in good health and CMV-seronegative. The chain is built from TRBV14 and TRBJ1-1; D gene uncertain. The CDR3 region has the DNA TGTGCCAGCAGCCTGACCACGGGCACTGAAGCTTTCTTT. Translated: CASSLTTGTEAFF.